This TCR beta chain was identified during a study of T-cell reconstitution after alpha-beta-depleted transplantation in children. Unique molecular identifiers were incorporated during preparation of the TCRbeta library. TCRdb re-derived calls from the PCR reads in MiXCR, one entry per CDR3 protein. Altogether under 300,000 distinct CDR3 sequences are present, 9.7% being singletons, with the ten largest covering about 5%. A word on this clonotype: A much larger clone lies a single base off, so this may be a read error.

Germline assignment: CDR1 MNHEY and CDR2 SVGEGT. The CDR3 sequence is 15 residues long. This sequence joins TRBV6-2 or TRBV6-3 and TRBJ1-2; D remains ambiguous. Sequenced here: PBMCs from the stem cell graft donor, sampled from the stem cell graft. This TCR was recovered from a human donor who donated a stem cell graft to a child with SCID. CDR3 nucleotide sequence: TGTGCCAGCAGTTACGCGGGAACCTATAACTATGGCGACACCTTC. As protein: CASSYAGTYNYGDTF.